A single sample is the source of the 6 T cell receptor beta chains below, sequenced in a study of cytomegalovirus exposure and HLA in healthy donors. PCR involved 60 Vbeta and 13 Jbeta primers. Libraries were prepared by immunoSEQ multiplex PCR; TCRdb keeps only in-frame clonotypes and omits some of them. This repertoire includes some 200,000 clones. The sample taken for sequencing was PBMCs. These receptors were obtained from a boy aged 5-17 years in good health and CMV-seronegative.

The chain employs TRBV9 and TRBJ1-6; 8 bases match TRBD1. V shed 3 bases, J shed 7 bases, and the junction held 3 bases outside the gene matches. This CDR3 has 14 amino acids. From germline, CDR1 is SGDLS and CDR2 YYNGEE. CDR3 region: CASSAGTGNSPLHF. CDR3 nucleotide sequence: TGTGCCAGCAGCGCGGGGACAGGCAATTCACCCCTCCACTTT.

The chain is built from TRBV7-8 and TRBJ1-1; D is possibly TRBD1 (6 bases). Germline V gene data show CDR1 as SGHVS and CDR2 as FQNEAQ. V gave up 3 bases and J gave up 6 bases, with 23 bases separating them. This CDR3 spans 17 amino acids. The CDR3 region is CASSFPGLGANSAEAFF. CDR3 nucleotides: TGTGCCAGCAGCTTCCCGGGCCTGGGGGCTAATAGTGCTGAAGCTTTCTTT.

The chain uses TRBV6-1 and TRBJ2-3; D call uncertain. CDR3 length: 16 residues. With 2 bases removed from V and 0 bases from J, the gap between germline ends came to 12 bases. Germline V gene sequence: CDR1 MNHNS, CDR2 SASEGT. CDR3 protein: CASSEKIQSSTDTQYF. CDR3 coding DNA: TGTGCCAGCAGTGAAAAGATCCAGTCTAGCACAGATACGCAGTATTTT.

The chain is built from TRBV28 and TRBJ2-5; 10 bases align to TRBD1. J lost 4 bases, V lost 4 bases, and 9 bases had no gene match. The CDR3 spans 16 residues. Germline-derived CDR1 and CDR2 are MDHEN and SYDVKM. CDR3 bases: TGTGCCAGCAGTTCGATCCGGGACAGGGGAAGAGAGACCCAGTACTTC. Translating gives CASSSIRDRGRETQYF.

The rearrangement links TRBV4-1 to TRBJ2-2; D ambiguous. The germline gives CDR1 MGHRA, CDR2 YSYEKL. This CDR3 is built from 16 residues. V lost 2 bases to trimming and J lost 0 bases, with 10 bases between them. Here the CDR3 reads CASSQRNKTNTGELFF. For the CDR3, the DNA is TGCGCCAGCAGCCAAAGAAACAAGACGAACACCGGGGAGCTGTTTTTT.

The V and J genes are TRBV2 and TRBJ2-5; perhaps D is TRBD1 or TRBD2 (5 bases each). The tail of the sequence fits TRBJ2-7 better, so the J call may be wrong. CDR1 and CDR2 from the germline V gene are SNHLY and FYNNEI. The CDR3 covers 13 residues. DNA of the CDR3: TGTGCCAGCAGGAGGGACGGGGACTACGAGCAGTACTTC. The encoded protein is CASRRDGDYEQYF.